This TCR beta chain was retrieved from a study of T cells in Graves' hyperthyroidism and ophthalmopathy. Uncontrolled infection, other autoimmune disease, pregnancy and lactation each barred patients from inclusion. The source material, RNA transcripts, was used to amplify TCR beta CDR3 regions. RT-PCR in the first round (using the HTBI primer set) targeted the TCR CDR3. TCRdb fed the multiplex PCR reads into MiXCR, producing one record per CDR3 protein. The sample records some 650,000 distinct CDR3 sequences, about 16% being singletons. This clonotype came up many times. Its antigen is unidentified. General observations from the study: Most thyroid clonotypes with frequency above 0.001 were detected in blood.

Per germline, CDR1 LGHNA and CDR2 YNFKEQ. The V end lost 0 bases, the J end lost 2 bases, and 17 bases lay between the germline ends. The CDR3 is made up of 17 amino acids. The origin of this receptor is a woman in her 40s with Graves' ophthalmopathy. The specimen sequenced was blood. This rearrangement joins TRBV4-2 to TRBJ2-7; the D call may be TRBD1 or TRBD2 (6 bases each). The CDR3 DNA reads TGTGCCAGCAGCCAAGATCGGGGGTCCGGGGGCCCCTACGAGCAGTACTTC. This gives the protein CASSQDRGSGGPYEQYF.